Listed below are T cell receptor beta chains from one sample, sequenced in a study of T cells after yellow fever vaccination. In TCRdb, the 5' RACE reads were re-called with MiXCR into one record per CDR3 protein. Of roughly 500,000 distinct CDR3 sequences in the sample, 15% to 20% are singletons; the top ten hold approximately 15%. This material consisted of PBMCs, taken 15 days after the yellow fever booster vaccination. These receptors all stem from a young man who received the YFV17D yellow fever vaccine. Each CDR3 is given with its conserved first and last residue. D genes are given only for firm matches. Clone size, where shown, is once, few, many, or a class for clones that have expanded.

>TRBD1|TRBJ2-1|few|TRBV29-1
TGCAGCGTCACAGGGGACTACAATGAGCAGTTCTTC
CSVTGDYNEQFF
>.|TRBJ2-1|.|TRBV6-1
TGTGCCAGCAACCAAGGACTTCCTTACAATGAGCAGTTCTTC
CASNQGLPYNEQFF
>TRBD2|TRBJ2-7|few|TRBV5-1
TGCGCCAGCAGCTTGGGGACTAGCGGGAGGCAATACGAGCAGTACTTC
CASSLGTSGRQYEQYF
>TRBD1|TRBJ1-2|.|TRBV28
TGTGCCAGCACAGGGGGCGGCTATGGCTACACCTTC
CASTGGGYGYTF
>.|TRBJ2-7|.|TRBV7-2
TGTGCCAGCAGCCTCATCCCCGTCGAGCAGTACTTC
CASSLIPVEQYF
>TRBD2|TRBJ2-7|few|TRBV25-1
TGTGCCAGCAGTGCGGGAGGAGCTAGACTCGAGCAGTACTTC
CASSAGGARLEQYF
>TRBD1|TRBJ1-1|few|TRBV7-9
TGTGCCAGCAGCCGCCAGGGGGAGGACGCTTTCTTT
CASSRQGEDAFF
>TRBD2|TRBJ2-1|few|TRBV10-3
TGTGCCATCAGTGAGGCCGGACCGGGACTAGCGGTGTACAATGAGCAGTTCTTC
CAISEAGPGLAVYNEQFF
>TRBD1|TRBJ2-1|few|TRBV5-1
TGCGCCAGCAGCTCCCCTGGGACAGACAATGAGCAGTTCTTC
CASSSPGTDNEQFF
>.|TRBJ2-2|.|TRBV28
TGTGCCACCCTCGCCGGGACATTGAGCACCGGGGAGCTGTTTTTT
CATLAGTLSTGELFF
>.|TRBJ2-5|.|TRBV10-3
TGTGCCATCAGCGACGGATACCAAGAGACCCAGTACTTC
CAISDGYQETQYF
>.|TRBJ1-3|few|TRBV7-2
TGTGCCAGCAGCTCCTGGGACTTCTCTGGAAACACCATATATTTT
CASSSWDFSGNTIYF
>TRBD1|TRBJ1-1|few|TRBV12-3/TRBV12-4
TGTGCCAGCAGCTCGACAGGGACAGGTTTCTTT
CASSSTGTGFF
>.|TRBJ2-2|few|TRBV7-2
TGTGCCAGCAGCCGGTCTGGTGGCACCGGGGAGCTGTTTTTT
CASSRSGGTGELFF
>.|TRBJ2-7|.|TRBV30
TGTGCCTGGAGTGGCTACCTGGGCCACGAGCAGTACTTC
CAWSGYLGHEQYF
>.|TRBJ2-7|.|TRBV5-4
TGTGCCAGCAGCCTCGGTGGTTTTAGCTCCTACGAGCAGTACTTC
CASSLGGFSSYEQYF
>.|TRBJ2-5|.|TRBV5-1
TGCGCCAGCATCCCCGTCGGTTCTCGAGAGACCCAGTACTTC
CASIPVGSRETQYF
>TRBD2|TRBJ2-3|.|TRBV28
TGTGCCAGCAGTAGGACTAGCGGCGCAGATACGCAGTATTTT
CASSRTSGADTQYF
>.|TRBJ1-1|.|TRBV7-9
TGTGCCAGCAGCTCAGGGTTCGGCACTGAAGCTTTCTTT
CASSSGFGTEAFF
>.|TRBJ2-2|few|TRBV7-2
TGTGCCAGCAGCCTTATATTTGGAGGGCGGGGGGAGCTGTTTTTT
CASSLIFGGRGELFF
>TRBD1|TRBJ1-2|.|TRBV9
TGTGCCAGCAGCGTATATTCAGGGGGGTATGGCTACACCTTC
CASSVYSGGYGYTF
>.|TRBJ2-7|.|TRBV12-3/TRBV12-4
TGTGCCAGCAGTTTAAGGCCTAGCATATCCTACGAGCAGTACTTC
CASSLRPSISYEQYF
>.|TRBJ2-5|.|TRBV30
TGTGCCTGGAGTGTAGCAAAAGAGACCCAGTACTTC
CAWSVAKETQYF
>.|TRBJ1-3|.|TRBV18
TGTGCCAGCTCACCGACAGTCCACTTCTCTGGAAACACCATATATTTT
CASSPTVHFSGNTIYF
>.|TRBJ1-2|few|TRBV6-1
TGTGCCAGCAGTGAAGCCTTGGACGGGGAGGACGGCTACACCTTC
CASSEALDGEDGYTF
>.|TRBJ1-1|few|TRBV7-9
TGTGCCAGCAGCCCCCCGAGTTATGAGACGGTCGGTGCTTTCTTT
CASSPPSYETVGAFF
>.|TRBJ1-1|.|TRBV7-9
TGTGCCAGCAGGGGGCCCTCCCACAGGGCTCAGGTCACTGAAGCTTTCTTT
CASRGPSHRAQVTEAFF
>.|TRBJ2-3|.|TRBV20-1
TGCAGTGCTAGTCCTCCGGGACACGAAGCAGATACGCAGTATTTT
CSASPPGHEADTQYF